The 28 T cell receptor beta chains below were found in one sample sequenced in a study of T cells after yellow fever vaccination. One entry per CDR3 protein, called by TCRdb with MiXCR from the 5' RACE reads. The sample lists about 340,000 distinct CDR3 sequences, approximately 12% seen once, with roughly 3.1% in the top ten. The sample here was CD4+ T cells sorted from PBMCs, taken 15 days after the yellow fever booster vaccination. These receptors were obtained from a man in his late teens or twenties who received the YFV17D yellow fever vaccine.

This clonotype was counted many times. This rearrangement joins TRBV7-2 to TRBJ1-5; tentatively, D is TRBD1 (5 bases). CDR3 length: 13 amino acids. The V gene's germline CDR1 is SGHTA and CDR2 FQGNSA. The V end lost 1 base, the J end lost 10 bases, and 11 bases lay between the germline ends. In nucleotides, the CDR3 is TGTGCCAGCAGCTTAGATAGCGGGGGACCCCAGCATTTT. It specifies CASSLDSGGPQHF.

At least ten counts were recorded for this clonotype. The chain has TRBV9 and TRBJ2-1; D gene uncertain. Per the germline V gene, CDR1 is SGDLS and CDR2 is YYNGEE. The CDR3 length is 12 residues. Trimming stripped 2 bases from V and 10 bases from J, with 10 bases between. The CDR3: CASSVRTGEQFF. The CDR3 nucleotides read TGTGCCAGCAGCGTTCGGACCGGAGAGCAGTTCTTC.

This clonotype has only a few counts. The V gene is TRBV6-5, the J gene TRBJ1-6; no firm D call. Trimming took 6 bases from V and 14 from J, leaving 11 bases between them. The germline V gene has CDR1 MNHEY and CDR2 SVGAGI. The CDR3 covers 11 residues. In DNA form, the CDR3 reads TGTGCCAGCAGCGACCTTGAAGCCCTCCACTTT. Protein sequence: CASSDLEALHF.

This clonotype showed up many times. This chain links TRBV28 with TRBJ1-5; D is perhaps TRBD1 (6 bases). The CDR3 covers 13 residues. Germline V gene sequence: CDR1 MDHEN, CDR2 SYDVKM. V lost 6 bases and J 0 bases, leaving 6 bases between the germline ends. CDR3 loop: CASRQGSNQPQHF. The DNA of the CDR3 is TGTGCCAGCAGACAGGGTAGCAATCAGCCCCAGCATTTT.

The rearrangement uses TRBV18 and TRBJ2-5; D is ambiguous. CDR3 size: 14 residues. V shed 4 bases and J shed 0 bases, with 9 bases lying between them. Germline loops: CDR1 KGHSH, CDR2 LQKENI. CDR3 residues: CASSQARNQETQYF. The DNA of the CDR3 is TGTGCCAGCTCACAAGCTCGTAACCAAGAGACCCAGTACTTC.

This clonotype was detected many times. V usage is TRBV19 and J usage is TRBJ1-5; D is undetermined. The germline gives CDR1 LNHDA, CDR2 SQIVND (reference sequence). V was trimmed by 3 bases and J by 6 bases, leaving 9 bases between them. The length of the CDR3 is 13 residues. The CDR3 loop reads CASSISGSQPQHF. The CDR3 nucleotides read TGTGCCAGTAGTATTTCCGGGAGTCAGCCCCAGCATTTT.

In this sample, this clonotype turned up a few times. The J gene is TRBJ2-5, the V gene TRBV5-4; D might be TRBD2 (5 bases). V was shortened by 1 base and J by 5 bases, with 15 bases between the two germline ends. Germline-derived CDR1 and CDR2 are SGHNT and YYREEE (reference sequence). CDR3 size: 15 residues. CDR3 coding DNA: TGTGCCAGCAGCTTGCCGGGATGGGATAAGGAGACCCAGTACTTC. Protein product: CASSLPGWDKETQYF.

V and J are TRBV5-1 and TRBJ1-1; 12 bases fit TRBD1. CDR1 and CDR2 (germline): SGHRS, YFSETQ. With V trimmed by 4 bases and J by 1 base, 11 bases remained unmatched. This CDR3 region has 18 residues. The CDR3 sequence: CASSAGTGGWLSNTEAFF. The CDR3 DNA sequence: TGCGCCAGCAGCGCTGGGACAGGGGGCTGGTTGTCGAACACTGAAGCTTTCTTT.

This clonotype was seen ten or more times. V is TRBV12-3 or TRBV12-4 and J is TRBJ1-1, with D unresolved. V was pared by 6 bases and J by 0 bases, with 8 bases between. This CDR3 is built from 13 residues. The CDR3 region is CASSKGVNTEAFF. CDR3 DNA: TGTGCCAGCAGCAAAGGCGTGAACACTGAAGCTTTCTTT.

The chain joins TRBV18 to TRBJ1-1; no reliable D call. Germline V gene data show CDR1 as KGHSH and CDR2 as LQKENI. The CDR3 spans 17 residues. The V gene lost 6 bases and the J gene lost 4 bases, with 24 bases spanning the gap. The CDR3 nucleotides read TGTGCCAGCTCCCTTAGCAGTTACAGCTCCTATGGCACTGAAGCTTTCTTT. Translating it yields CASSLSSYSSYGTEAFF.

This clonotype was seen ten or more times. CDR3 protein: CASSFEPSGGGDTQYF. As DNA, the CDR3 is TGCGCCAGCAGCTTCGAGCCGAGTGGGGGAGGAGATACGCAGTATTTT. The rearrangement joins TRBV5-1 to TRBJ2-3; weak D call: TRBD2 (6 bases). This CDR3 has 16 amino acids. The germline gives CDR1 SGHRS, CDR2 YFSETQ. V was pared by 2 bases and J by 5 bases, with 18 bases between.

Concerning this clonotype: One end of the junction is discordant with germline, which a read error may explain. The chain couples TRBV7-2 to TRBJ2-3, with 7 bases matching TRBD2. The CDR3 is made up of 15 amino acids. The germline gives CDR1 SGHTA, CDR2 FQGNSA. The CDR3 region is CASSLAVGGGDTQYF. The CDR3 DNA reads as TGTGCCAGCAGCCTAGCGGTGGGGGGTGGAGATACGCAGTATTTT.

This clonotype was picked up a small number of times. This chain connects TRBV11-3 to TRBJ1-5, with D tentatively TRBD1 (5 bases). The CDR3 runs to 16 residues. V was trimmed by 1 base and J by 1 base, leaving 11 bases between them. Germline loops: CDR1 SGHNT, CDR2 YENEEA. As DNA, the CDR3 is TGTGCCAGCAGCTTAGTTGTCCGGGACAGCAATCAGCCCCAGCATTTT. Translating gives CASSLVVRDSNQPQHF.

This chain uses TRBV19 with TRBJ1-1; no reliable D call. Trimming cost V 3 bases and J 0 bases, with 5 bases left between them. Germline V lookup: CDR1 LNHDA, CDR2 SQIVND (reference sequence). The CDR3 length is 13 residues. CDR3 residues: CASSIEMNTEAFF. As DNA, the CDR3 is TGTGCCAGTAGTATCGAGATGAACACTGAAGCTTTCTTT.

The chain carries TRBV20-1 and TRBJ2-3, with D possibly being TRBD2 (7 bases). CDR1 is DFQATT, CDR2 SNEGSKA, per germline (reference sequence). The V and J ends lost 1 base and 6 bases respectively, with 14 bases between them. The CDR3 spans 14 residues. CDR3 in amino acids: CSARVGGAWDTQYF. The CDR3 nucleotides read TGCAGTGCTAGAGTGGGGGGGGCCTGGGATACGCAGTATTTT.

The chain combines TRBV5-6 with TRBJ2-7, with D possibly TRBD2 on 5 matching bases. Germline CDR1 is SGHDT and CDR2 is YYEEEE. With 2 bases removed from V and 3 bases from J, the gap between germline ends came to 12 bases. The CDR3 has 14 residues. The CDR3 spells CASSFFSAFYEQYF. The CDR3 DNA sequence: TGTGCCAGCAGCTTTTTTAGCGCCTTCTACGAGCAGTACTTC.

This clonotype was observed at least ten times. This chain links TRBV28 with TRBJ1-1; possibly TRBD1 for D (5 bases). The CDR3 length is 13 residues. V lost 7 bases, J lost 4 bases, and 13 bases lay in between. The germline gives CDR1 MDHEN, CDR2 SYDVKM. CDR3 nucleotides: TGTGCCAGCACCCTATATGGGACCACTGAAGCTTTCTTT. This gives the protein CASTLYGTTEAFF.

This clonotype was counted ten times or more. The rearrangement joins TRBV5-1 to TRBJ1-6, with a tentative D call TRBD1 (5 bases). The V gene's germline CDR1 is SGHRS and CDR2 YFSETQ. The V gene lost 0 bases and the J gene lost 8 bases, with 9 bases spanning the gap. This CDR3 region has 14 residues. CDR3 amino acids: CASSLEGKDSPLHF. CDR3 DNA: TGCGCCAGCAGCTTGGAGGGGAAGGATTCACCCCTCCACTTT.

V and J are TRBV12-3 or TRBV12-4 and TRBJ1-1, with 8 nucleotides matching TRBD1. The CDR3 extends over 17 amino acids. V dropped 6 bases and J dropped 3; count of bases not matched to a gene: 15. CDR3 nucleotides: TGTGCCAGCAGCCTGCCCGGACAGGGTATATTTGACACTGAAGCTTTCTTT. Its translation: CASSLPGQGIFDTEAFF.

This sequence joins TRBV20-1 and TRBJ2-1, with TRBD2 matching over 10 bases. Germline CDR1 reads DFQATT; CDR2 reads SNEGSKA (reference sequence). The CDR3 has 16 amino acids. V dropped 6 bases and J dropped 1; count of bases not matched to a gene: 9. The CDR3 loop reads CSAPRLAGLSYNEQFF. CDR3 coding DNA: TGCAGTGCCCCAAGACTAGCGGGTTTATCCTACAATGAGCAGTTCTTC.

This clonotype was counted a few times. This chain joins TRBV2 and TRBJ2-2; TRBD1 matches at 9 bases. V lost 7 bases to trimming and J lost 6 bases; unmatched junction nucleotides: 9. The CDR3 loop spans 15 amino acids. The germline CDR1 and CDR2 sequences are SNHLY and FYNNEI. CDR3 protein: CASTRTGGRSGELFF. In nucleotides, the CDR3 is TGTGCCAGCACCCGCACAGGGGGCAGATCCGGGGAGCTGTTTTTT.

This chain joins TRBV20-1 and TRBJ1-4, with D uncertain. The ends were cut back, 0 bases at V and 5 bases at J, with 4 bases in the middle. This CDR3 is built from 12 residues. Germline CDR1 DFQATT, CDR2 SNEGSKA (reference sequence). For the CDR3, the DNA is TGCAGTGCTAGAGACAGAAATGAAAAACTGTTTTTT. This codes for CSARDRNEKLFF.

This clonotype showed up just a few times. The genes are TRBV30 and TRBJ2-1; 12 nucleotides line up with TRBD2. CDR3 size: 13 residues. The V and J ends lost 4 bases and 7 bases, in that order; junction bases with no gene match: 2. From germline, CDR1 is GTSNPN and CDR2 SVGIG (reference sequence). The CDR3 here is CAWKLAGGNEQFF. The CDR3 DNA follows: TGTGCCTGGAAACTAGCGGGGGGTAATGAGCAGTTCTTC.

This clonotype was seen a handful of times. The J gene is TRBJ2-7, the V gene TRBV7-2; no firm D call. This CDR3 is built from 13 residues. The germline V gene has CDR1 SGHTA and CDR2 FQGNSA. V lost 3 bases, J lost 4 bases, and 10 bases lay in between. The CDR3 region is CASSFFQGYEQYV. The CDR3 region has the DNA TGTGCCAGCAGCTTTTTCCAAGGGTACGAGCAGTACGTC.

The chain uses TRBV12-3 or TRBV12-4 and TRBJ1-2, with 8 nucleotides matching TRBD1. V dropped 7 bases and J dropped 10; count of bases not matched to a gene: 11. The CDR3 consists of 13 residues. CDR3 nucleotide sequence: TGTGCCAGCACCCCCCAGACAGGGGATGCCTACACCTTC. As protein: CASTPQTGDAYTF.

The sample holds a few counts of this clonotype. V gene TRBV4-1 combines with J gene TRBJ2-1; D is undetermined. Germline V gives CDR1 MGHRA, CDR2 YSYEKL. The length of the CDR3 is 16 residues. Trimming removed 0 bases from V and 4 bases from J, with 13 bases in between. This CDR3 reads CASSQDRDGLYNEQFF. CDR3 in DNA: TGCGCCAGCAGCCAAGATCGCGACGGGTTATACAATGAGCAGTTCTTC.

J is TRBJ2-1 and V is TRBV5-1, with TRBD2 identical over 11 bases. V lost 4 bases and J lost 8; bases outside the gene matches: 8. CDR3 size: 15 residues. CDR1 is SGHRS, CDR2 YFSETQ, per germline. CDR3 region: CASSPGGTSGDEQFF. CDR3 nucleotides: TGCGCCAGCAGCCCAGGGGGGACTAGCGGCGATGAGCAGTTCTTC.

This clonotype was detected many times. The chain is built from TRBV6-2 or TRBV6-3 and TRBJ2-2, with TRBD1 identical over 8 bases. V shed 5 bases, J shed 1 base, and the junction held 18 bases outside the gene matches. The CDR3 contains 20 residues. CDR1 is MNHEY, CDR2 SVGEGT, per germline. CDR3 sequence: CASSPHLHDRGGLNTGELFF. CDR3 in DNA: TGTGCCAGCAGTCCTCACCTTCACGACAGGGGCGGTTTGAACACCGGGGAGCTGTTTTTT.